These 6 T cell receptor beta chains were sequenced from one sample in a study of T cells in Graves' hyperthyroidism and ophthalmopathy. The investigators amplified TCR beta CDR3 regions from RNA transcripts. The HTBI primer set was used in a first-round RT-PCR of the TCR CDR3. TCRdb independently ran MiXCR on the multiplex PCR reads; one entry per CDR3 protein. The data hold fewer than 500,000 distinct CDR3 sequences, with approximately 15% observed a single time. The source material was blood. The receptors originated from a man aged 25-45 years with Graves' hyperthyroidism that later progressed to Graves' ophthalmopathy.

The sample holds many counts of this clonotype. The CDR3 sequence is CASGLGGGGPGANVLTF. The CDR3 DNA is TGTGCTAGTGGTTTAGGGGGAGGGGGCCCTGGGGCCAACGTCCTGACTTTC. The chain recombines TRBV12-5 with TRBJ2-6; D is tentatively TRBD1 or TRBD2 (7 bases each). CDR3 size: 17 residues. Germline CDR1 LGHNT, CDR2 FRNRAP. The V and J ends lost 3 bases and 2 bases respectively, with 14 bases between them.

This clonotype occurred many times. The V and J genes are TRBV4-1 and TRBJ1-1; TRBD1 aligns across 10 bases. Germline V CDR1 and CDR2: MGHRA, YSYEKL. The CDR3 extends over 15 amino acids. With V trimmed by 3 bases and J by 5 bases, 6 bases remained unmatched. The CDR3 protein is CASSQRQGARTEAFF. CDR3 DNA: TGCGCCAGCAGCCAGAGACAGGGGGCGAGGACTGAAGCTTTCTTT.

This clonotype was observed many times. This rearrangement joins TRBV28 to TRBJ1-4; no definite D call. CDR1 is MDHEN and CDR2 is SYDVKM in the germline V gene. Trimming removed 5 bases at V and 7 bases at J, with 23 bases between. This CDR3 region has 17 residues. CDR3 nucleotides: TGTGCCAGCAGTGGCGGAATCGTTACGGGTAATGTTGAAAAACTGTTTTTT. This translates into CASSGGIVTGNVEKLFF.

This clonotype was recorded at least ten times. The chain links TRBV6-1 to TRBJ2-7; 7 bases map to TRBD2. The length of the CDR3 is 12 residues. Looked up from germline, CDR1 is MNHNS and CDR2 is SASEGT. The ends lost 7 bases at V and 9 bases at J; junction bases unmatched: 9. This chain's CDR3 is CASNRAGEGQYF. DNA for the CDR3: TGTGCCAGCAACCGAGCCGGGGAGGGGCAGTACTTC.

V gene TRBV7-9 combines with J gene TRBJ2-5, with D possibly TRBD1 on 5 matching bases. Trimming removed 5 bases at V and 0 bases at J, with 7 bases between. Germline CDR1 SEHNR, CDR2 FQNEAQ (reference sequence). CDR3 length: 13 residues. CDR3 protein: CASSTDNQETQYF. The DNA for the CDR3 is TGTGCCAGCAGCACGGACAACCAAGAGACCCAGTACTTC.

At least ten counts were recorded for this clonotype. V is TRBV7-9 and J is TRBJ2-5, with 9 positions matching TRBD2. This CDR3 is built from 17 residues. Per the germline V gene, CDR1 is SEHNR and CDR2 is FQNEAQ (reference sequence). The junction had 11 bases not matched to a gene; V was cut back by 3 bases and J by 3 bases. The DNA of the CDR3 is TGTGCCAGCAGCTTCGGGACTAGCCTACCCACGAAAGAGACCCAGTACTTC. It translates to CASSFGTSLPTKETQYF.